This T cell receptor (beta chain) was profiled in a study of cytomegalovirus exposure and HLA in healthy donors. Overall study context: Earlier, some 200 million T cells were analyzed, and over 95 million unique TCR beta sequences were found among them.

Trimming removed 4 bases from V and 6 bases from J, with 18 bases in between. Germline lookup yields CDR1 SGHNT and CDR2 YYREEE (reference sequence). This CDR3 comprises 15 residues. The study, taken as a whole, reports: Among CMV-associated TCR beta chains, most appeared HLA-restricted in a later analysis. Testing in vitro showed a few CMV-associated chains specific for CMV antigens.

The PCR ran on 60 Vbeta and 13 Jbeta primers. Source study methods: Unique TCR beta chains numbered about 79 million in a later analysis, with about 11 million shared. The assay was immunoSEQ multiplex PCR, and TCRdb's table has in-frame clones only and misses some. V, J and clone size derive from that table, while D and trimming were established from the DNA sequence. Here the sample spans 120,000 to 150,000 clones, approximately 80% being singletons. With regard to this clone: Its target is not known.

The sample taken for sequencing was PBMCs. The chain combines TRBV5-4 with TRBJ2-3, with a weak D call TRBD1 (7 bases). The sequence came from a woman in her fifties or sixties in good health and CMV-seronegative. CDR3 amino acids: CASSPTRGGPDTQYF. CDR3 sequence (DNA): TGTGCCAGCAGCCCGACTAGAGGGGGCCCGGATACGCAGTATTTT.